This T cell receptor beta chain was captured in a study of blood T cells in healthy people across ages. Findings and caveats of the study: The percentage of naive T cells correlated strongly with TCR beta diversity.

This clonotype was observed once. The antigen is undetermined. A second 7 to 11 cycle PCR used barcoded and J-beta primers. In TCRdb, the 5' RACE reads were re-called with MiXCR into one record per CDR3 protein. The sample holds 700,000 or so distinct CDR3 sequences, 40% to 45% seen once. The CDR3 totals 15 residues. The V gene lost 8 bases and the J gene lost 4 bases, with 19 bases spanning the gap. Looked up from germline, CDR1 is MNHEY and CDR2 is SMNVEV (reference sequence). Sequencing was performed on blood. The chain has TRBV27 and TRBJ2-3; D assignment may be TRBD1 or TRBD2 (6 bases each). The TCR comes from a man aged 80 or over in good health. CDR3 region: CASGATSRGSDTQYF. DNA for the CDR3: TGTGCCAGCGGTGCAACTAGCAGGGGCTCAGATACGCAGTATTTT.